This T cell receptor beta chain was found in a study of T cell responses to AZD1222 COVID-19 vaccine. In the case of this clone: The target antigen is unknown.

The assay was immunoSEQ multiplex PCR, and TCRdb's table has in-frame clones only and misses some. Here the sample spans roughly 150,000 clones, around 90% being singletons. Study findings and constraints: The number of AZD1222 recipients seropositive at baseline was only six. Once two AZD1222 doses were given, Spike-specific TCR breadth and depth went up. Sampled repertoires all dated from after the peak T cell response. Most donors were white British and more were female, and clonal diversity was possibly underestimated.

V dropped 4 bases and J dropped 5 bases, with 10 bases sitting between them. Per the germline V gene, CDR1 is SGHRS and CDR2 is YFSETQ. The length of the CDR3 is 12 residues. The chain has TRBV5-1 and TRBJ2-7; D is possibly TRBD2 (5 bases). The TCR sequence derives from an adult in good health. The material sequenced was peripheral blood, taken on day 0 of AZD1222 vaccination. CDR3 protein: CASSAGIHEQYF. The CDR3 bases are TGCGCCAGCAGCGCCGGGATACACGAGCAGTACTTC.